A single sample is the source of the 17 T cell receptor beta chains below, sequenced in a study of T cell repertoires in cytomegalovirus infection. TCRdb re-derived calls from the reads in MiXCR, one entry per CDR3 protein. The data contain a few hundred thousand distinct CDR3 sequences, under 20% of them seen just once; the ten biggest clones take up around 11%. Sequencing was carried out using PBMCs. The receptor source for this set is a human donor in good health (CMV status not recorded). Some clones in this sample may be carry-over from other donors' samples.

The CDR3 DNA is TGTGCCAGCAGCCACCGGGACTCCCGGGCGGAGACCCAGTACTTC. Translation gives CASSHRDSRAETQYF. The chain employs TRBV27 and TRBJ2-5; D perhaps matches TRBD2 (6 bases). The CDR3 length is 15 residues. The V end lost 6 bases, the J end lost 5 bases, and 19 bases lay between the germline ends. Looked up from germline, CDR1 is MNHEY and CDR2 is SMNVEV (reference sequence).

This clonotype was seen a handful of times. The rearrangement links TRBV7-2 to TRBJ2-1, with 7 bases aligning to TRBD2. The trim removed 2 bases at V and 9 bases at J, leaving 7 bases unmatched. CDR1 and CDR2 (germline): SGHTA, FQGNSA. CDR3 size: 14 residues. In DNA form, the CDR3 reads TGTGCCAGCAGCTTAAGCGGGGTCCAGGGTGAGCAGTTCTTC. Amino acid sequence: CASSLSGVQGEQFF.

At least ten counts were recorded for this clonotype. In nucleotides, the CDR3 is TGTGCCAGCAGCTTAGGCGCAGGGCGGGCAGGAGCCGGGGAGCTGTTTTTT. Translation gives CASSLGAGRAGAGELFF. This rearrangement joins TRBV7-2 to TRBJ2-2; the D call may be TRBD1 or TRBD2 (5 bases each). The germline V gene has CDR1 SGHTA and CDR2 FQGNSA. The CDR3 loop spans 17 amino acids. Trimming shortened V by 1 base and J by 6 bases, and 18 bases separated the two germline ends.

The sample holds many counts of this clonotype. This chain uses TRBV7-2 with TRBJ2-1; 11 bases line up with TRBD1. This CDR3 has 17 amino acids. The junction had 6 bases not matched to a gene; V was cut back by 2 bases and J by 3 bases. Looked up from germline, CDR1 is SGHTA and CDR2 is FQGNSA. The chain's CDR3 is CASSLHLGTGGYNEQFF. As DNA, the CDR3 is TGTGCCAGCAGCTTACATCTTGGGACAGGGGGCTACAATGAGCAGTTCTTC.

V is TRBV24-1 and J is TRBJ2-5; D call uncertain. V was cut by 0 bases and J by 2 bases, with 9 bases left in between. Germline-derived CDR1 and CDR2 are KGHDR and SFDVKD. The CDR3 sequence is 15 residues long. CDR3 sequence: CATSDLDSRQETQYF. In DNA, the CDR3 is TGTGCCACCAGTGATTTGGACTCTCGACAAGAGACCCAGTACTTC.

The table lists this clonotype with many counts. The rearrangement uses TRBV6-5 and TRBJ2-7, with TRBD2 as a possible D gene (5 bases). Germline CDR1 reads MNHEY; CDR2 reads SVGAGI. The CDR3 totals 14 residues. Deletions cut 8 bases from V and 5 bases from J, with 19 bases between. In DNA form, the CDR3 reads TGTGCCAGCCGGCCCTGGGAGACGAAGCACGAGCAGTACTTC. Amino acids: CASRPWETKHEQYF.

This clonotype appeared many times. The chain uses TRBV7-2 and TRBJ1-1; D gene unclear. Trimming left V 5 bases short and J 1 base short, with 11 bases between. Per germline, CDR1 SGHTA and CDR2 FQGNSA. The CDR3 length is 14 residues. CDR3 DNA: TGTGCCAGCAGCACCACAACCCCGAACACTGAAGCTTTCTTT. This gives the protein CASSTTTPNTEAFF.

This clonotype was recorded at least ten times. The chain is built from TRBV7-2 and TRBJ2-3; 7 bases are shared with TRBD2. Germline V gives CDR1 SGHTA, CDR2 FQGNSA. This CDR3 contains 16 residues. Trimming removed 3 bases from V and 2 bases from J; junction bases left unmatched: 8. The DNA for the CDR3 is TGTGCCAGCAGCTTCCGACTAGCATCTCCCACAGATACGCAGTATTTT. Residues: CASSFRLASPTDTQYF. Together with reference TRBV7-2 and TRBJ2-3, the CDR3 gives the full variable domain: GAGVSQSPSNKVTEKGKDVELRCDPISGHTALYWYRQSLGQGLEFLIYFQGNSAPDKSGLPSDRFSAERTGGSVSTLTIQRTQQEDSAVYLCASSFRLASPTDTQYFGPGTRLTVL.

This clonotype was counted many times. This CDR3 reads CASRRGTGSGNTIYF. CDR3 nucleotides: TGTGCCAGCAGACGTGGGACCGGCTCTGGAAACACCATATATTTT. V and J are TRBV11-1 and TRBJ1-3; D might be TRBD1 (5 bases). V was pared by 6 bases and J by 0 bases, with 12 bases between. The CDR3 is 15 residues long. The germline gives CDR1 SGHAT, CDR2 FQDESV (reference sequence).

The chain has TRBV7-9 and TRBJ2-7, with 7 bases aligning to TRBD1. The length of the CDR3 is 13 residues. Germline CDR1 and CDR2: SEHNR and FQNEAQ (reference sequence). Trimming at V came to 5 bases and at J to 5 bases, leaving 6 bases not matched to a gene. CDR3 loop: CASSEGGSNEQYF. Here the CDR3 DNA reads TGTGCCAGCAGCGAAGGGGGCTCGAACGAGCAGTACTTC.

This clonotype was counted ten times or more. The rearrangement links TRBV7-8 to TRBJ2-2; 10 bases are a match to TRBD1. The CDR3 runs 16 residues. Germline V lookup: CDR1 SGHVS, CDR2 FQNEAQ. V shed 4 bases, J shed 5 bases, and the junction held 7 bases outside the gene matches. CDR3 coding DNA: TGTGCCAGCAGCTCACGACAGGGGGCGCAGACCGGGGAGCTGTTTTTT. This codes for CASSSRQGAQTGELFF.

V and J are TRBV3-1 and TRBJ2-2; D possibly uses TRBD1 or TRBD2 (7 bases each). CDR1 is LGHDT and CDR2 is YNNKEL in the germline V gene (reference sequence). The length of the CDR3 is 13 residues. V shed 7 bases and J shed 6 bases, with 12 bases lying between them. The CDR3 DNA follows: TGTGCCAGCACCCCAGGGGGGGCCGGGGAGCTGTTTTTT. This translates into CASTPGGAGELFF.

The chain joins TRBV19 to TRBJ2-5; 7 positions agree with TRBD2. Germline V lookup: CDR1 LNHDA, CDR2 SQIVND (reference sequence). This CDR3 comprises 16 residues. The V gene end was trimmed by 4 bases and the J gene end by 7 bases; junction bases not matched to a gene: 15. The CDR3 loop is CASSTLAGNPLGTQYF. The CDR3 coding sequence is TGTGCCAGTAGTACTTTAGCGGGCAACCCACTCGGGACCCAGTACTTC.

This clonotype was picked up a small number of times. V is TRBV6-2 or TRBV6-3 and J is TRBJ1-2; D gene ambiguous. Trimming pared 5 bases from V and 5 bases from J, leaving 12 bases between. Germline V CDR1 and CDR2: MNHEY, SVGEGT. The CDR3 has 13 amino acids. CDR3 DNA: TGTGCCAGCAGTCCGACGGAGTCATATGGCTACACCTTC. This codes for CASSPTESYGYTF.

There are many counts of this clonotype. The chain links TRBV7-9 to TRBJ1-2; D may be TRBD1 (5 bases). Germline V gives CDR1 SEHNR, CDR2 FQNEAQ (reference sequence). V was pared by 2 bases and J by 4 bases, with 11 bases between. The CDR3 loop spans 14 amino acids. The CDR3 DNA is TGTGCCAGCAGCTTATCCGGGGGTGGCTATGGCTACACCTTC. It specifies CASSLSGGGYGYTF. The whole variable domain, remainder taken from reference TRBV7-9 and TRBJ1-2, is DTGVSQNPRHKITKRGQNVTFRCDPISEHNRLYWYRQTLGQGPEFLTYFQNEAQLEKSRLLSDRFSAERPKGSFSTLEIQRTEQGDSAMYLCASSLSGGGYGYTFGSGTRLTVV.

This clonotype was seen more than once but under ten times. The chain combines TRBV7-2 with TRBJ2-5; 9 nucleotides agree with TRBD2. Germline V CDR1 and CDR2: SGHTA, FQGNSA. CDR3 length: 18 amino acids. The junction had 11 bases not matched to a gene; V was cut back by 1 base and J by 2 bases. The DNA of the CDR3 is TGTGCCAGCAGCTTAGTATATCGGGTAGCGGGGGTGCAAGAGACCCAGTACTTC. It codes for CASSLVYRVAGVQETQYF.

This clonotype came up many times. This chain links TRBV7-2 with TRBJ1-2; D call uncertain. The germline V gene encodes CDR1 SGHTA and CDR2 FQGNSA. The V end lost 0 bases, the J end lost 2 bases, and 4 bases lay between the germline ends. This CDR3 is 13 amino acids long. The CDR3 region has the DNA TGTGCCAGCAGCTTAGCAAACAACTATGGCTACACCTTC. It is translated as CASSLANNYGYTF.